Sequencing of this T cell receptor beta chain was carried out in a study of OX40 agonist ivuxolimab in advanced cancers. Study information: The patients' treatment was ivuxolimab, an agonistic anti-OX40 (CD134) antibody. Ivuxolimab doses were 0.01, 0.1, 0.3, 1.5, 3 or 10 mg/kg every 2 weeks. General observations from the study: No antigen was identified for the clonally expanded peripheral T cells.

Germline CDR1 is SGHKS and CDR2 is YYEKEE (reference sequence). V dropped 1 base and J dropped 7 bases, with 17 bases sitting between them. This CDR3 has 16 residues. With baseline, cycle 4 day 1, and cycle 7 day 1 as timepoints, blood was sampled. On this clone itself: The antigen is undetermined.

This table comes from immunoSEQ multiplex PCR, and its TCRdb copy is limited to in-frame clones, with some not included. This sample has about 100,000 clones, with around 90% found just once. The input for sequencing was CD4+ or CD8+ T cells sorted from blood, taken in a trial of the OX40 agonist ivuxolimab. The chain is built from TRBV5-5 and TRBJ1-4; TRBD1 is a possible D gene (5 bases). The TCR was taken from an adult with an advanced solid tumor such as melanoma, head and neck, liver or kidney cancer. For the CDR3, the DNA is TGTGCCAGCAGCTTGAGGGTGCAGGGCTTGTTTGAAAAACTGTTTTTT. Amino acid sequence: CASSLRVQGLFEKLFF.